Presented here are 11 T cell receptor beta chains from one specimen sequenced in a study of T cell changes during pregnancy in multiple sclerosis. Using immunoSEQ multiplex PCR, the repertoire was profiled, and TCRdb retains in-frame clones only, with some absent. The profile shows about 65,000 clones, around 94% of them singletons. Material: CD8+ T cells from peripheral blood mononuclear cells, obtained in the third trimester of pregnancy. The receptors come from a female donor in good health, enrolled as a control in a pregnancy study.

The chain is built from TRBV18 and TRBJ2-5; maybe TRBD2 (6 bases). Trimming took 6 bases from V and 2 from J, leaving 16 bases between them. The germline V gene encodes CDR1 KGHSH and CDR2 LQKENI. The CDR3 consists of 15 residues. This CDR3 reads CASSLVAEGQETQYF. The CDR3 coding sequence is TGTGCCAGCTCGTTGGTTGCGGAGGGGCAAGAGACCCAGTACTTC.

The CDR3 region is CASSWGVDTEAFF. In DNA, the CDR3 is TGTGCCAGCAGTTGGGGGGTAGACACTGAAGCTTTCTTT. The genes are TRBV27 and TRBJ1-1, with a tentative D call TRBD1 (5 bases). The V gene's germline CDR1 is MNHEY and CDR2 SMNVEV (reference sequence). V was clipped by 4 bases and J by 3 bases, with 9 bases between them. CDR3 size: 13 residues.

This clone showed up many times. V is TRBV30 and J is TRBJ2-2, with 13 positions matching TRBD2. CDR1 GTSNPN and CDR2 SVGIG come from the germline V gene (reference sequence). The junction had 1 base not matched to a gene; V was cut back by 3 bases and J by 3 bases. The CDR3 loop spans 15 amino acids. The CDR3 here is CAWRGLAGDTGELFF. Written as DNA, the CDR3 is TGTGCCTGGAGAGGACTAGCGGGGGACACCGGGGAGCTGTTTTTT.

The chain combines TRBV19 with TRBJ2-7; tentative D call: TRBD1 (6 bases). The length of the CDR3 is 13 residues. The germline gives CDR1 LNHDA, CDR2 SQIVND (reference sequence). With 6 bases removed from V and 5 bases from J, the gap between germline ends came to 14 bases. This chain's CDR3 is CASRIPGENEQYF. For the CDR3, the DNA is TGTGCCAGTAGGATTCCAGGGGAGAACGAGCAGTACTTC.

The chain links TRBV10-3 to TRBJ2-3; TRBD1 agrees at 10 bases. Germline V lookup: CDR1 ENHRY, CDR2 SYGVKD. The V gene end was trimmed by 4 bases and the J gene end by 3 bases; junction bases not matched to a gene: 10. This CDR3 contains 17 residues. The CDR3 reads CAISAVPGTGETDTQYF. CDR3 in DNA: TGTGCCATCAGTGCGGTCCCCGGGACAGGGGAAACAGATACGCAGTATTTT.

The genes are TRBV5-8 and TRBJ2-3; 7 positions agree with TRBD2. Losses at the gene ends were 3 bases for V and 2 bases for J; bases not matched to a gene: 6. The CDR3 is made up of 15 amino acids. The germline V gene encodes CDR1 SGHTS and CDR2 YDEGEE. The CDR3 DNA reads TGTGCCAGCAGCTATCTAGCGGATGCCACAGATACGCAGTATTTT. Protein: CASSYLADATDTQYF.

The V and J genes are TRBV11-3 and TRBJ2-2; D is perhaps TRBD1 (5 bases). Germline CDR1 is SGHNT and CDR2 is YENEEA. Trimming left V 3 bases short and J 3 bases short, with 11 bases between. CDR3 size: 15 residues. In DNA, the CDR3 is TGTGCCAGCAGCTTCCCCCGACAGTACACCGGGGAGCTGTTTTTT. Its translation is CASSFPRQYTGELFF.

The genes are TRBV12-5 and TRBJ2-7; D perhaps matches TRBD2 (5 bases). Germline lookup yields CDR1 LGHNT and CDR2 FRNRAP. The CDR3 is 15 residues long. V lost 5 bases and J lost 3, with 17 bases in between. This chain's CDR3 is CASGPSGSRDYEQYF. CDR3 nucleotide sequence: TGTGCTAGTGGTCCTTCCGGGTCCCGGGACTACGAGCAGTACTTC.

This clone was seen only once. This chain uses TRBV5-6 with TRBJ2-7; D is unresolved. Germline lookup yields CDR1 SGHDT and CDR2 YYEEEE. The CDR3 has 13 amino acids. V was shortened by 1 base and J by 6 bases, with 11 bases between the two germline ends. For the CDR3, the DNA is TGTGCCAGCAGCTTGATTTTCCGAGGCGAGCAGTACTTC. Amino acid sequence: CASSLIFRGEQYF. Drawing the rest from reference TRBV5-6 and TRBJ2-7, the complete variable domain is DAGVTQSPTHLIKTRGQQVTLRCSPKSGHDTVSWYQQALGQGPQFIFQYYEEEERQRGNFPDRFSGHQFPNYSSELNVNALLLGDSALYLCASSLIFRGEQYFGPGTRLTVT.

This rearrangement joins TRBV4-1 to TRBJ2-3, with 7 bases lining up with TRBD1. This CDR3 is 14 amino acids long. The ends lost 3 bases at V and 6 bases at J; junction bases unmatched: 6. CDR1 is MGHRA, CDR2 YSYEKL, per germline. CDR3 in DNA: TGCGCCAGCAGCCAGGCTGGGACAGCTGATACGCAGTATTTT. Translation: CASSQAGTADTQYF.

CDR3 bases: TGCGCCAGCAGCCCCCCGTGGGCAGGGGGCACAGATACGCAGTATTTT. Its protein product is CASSPPWAGGTDTQYF. This chain uses TRBV4-1 with TRBJ2-3, with a weak D call TRBD1 (6 bases). Per germline, CDR1 MGHRA and CDR2 YSYEKL. CDR3 size: 16 residues. V was cut by 4 bases and J by 1 base, with 15 bases left in between.